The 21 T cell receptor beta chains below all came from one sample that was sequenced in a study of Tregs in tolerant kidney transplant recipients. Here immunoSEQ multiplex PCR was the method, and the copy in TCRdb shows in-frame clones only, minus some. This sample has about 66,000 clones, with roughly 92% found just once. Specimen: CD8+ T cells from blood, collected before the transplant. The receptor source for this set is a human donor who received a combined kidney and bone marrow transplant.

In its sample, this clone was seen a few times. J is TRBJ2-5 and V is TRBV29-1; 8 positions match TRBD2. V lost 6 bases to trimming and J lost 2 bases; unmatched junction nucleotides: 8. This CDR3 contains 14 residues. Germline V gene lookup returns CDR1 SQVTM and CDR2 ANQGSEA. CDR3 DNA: TGCAGCGTCCCTCTCGGGACTAGGCAAGAGACCCAGTACTTC. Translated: CSVPLGTRQETQYF.

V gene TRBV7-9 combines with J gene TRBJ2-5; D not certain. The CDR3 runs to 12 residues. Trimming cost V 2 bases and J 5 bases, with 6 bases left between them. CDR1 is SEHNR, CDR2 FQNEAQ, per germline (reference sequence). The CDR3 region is CASSLQEETQYF. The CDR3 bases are TGTGCCAGCAGCTTACAAGAGGAGACCCAGTACTTC.

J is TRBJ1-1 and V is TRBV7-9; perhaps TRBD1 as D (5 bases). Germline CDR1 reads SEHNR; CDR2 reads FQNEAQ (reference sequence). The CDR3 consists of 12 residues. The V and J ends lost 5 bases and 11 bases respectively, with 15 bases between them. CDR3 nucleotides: TGTGCCAGCAGCCCCTTAGACAGTTCGGCTTTCTTT. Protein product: CASSPLDSSAFF.

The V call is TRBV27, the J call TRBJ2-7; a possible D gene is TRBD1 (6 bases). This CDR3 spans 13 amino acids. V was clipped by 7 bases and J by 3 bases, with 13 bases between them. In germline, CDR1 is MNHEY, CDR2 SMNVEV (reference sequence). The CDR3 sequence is CASKDSGVYEQYF. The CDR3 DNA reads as TGTGCCAGCAAAGATTCAGGGGTCTACGAGCAGTACTTC.

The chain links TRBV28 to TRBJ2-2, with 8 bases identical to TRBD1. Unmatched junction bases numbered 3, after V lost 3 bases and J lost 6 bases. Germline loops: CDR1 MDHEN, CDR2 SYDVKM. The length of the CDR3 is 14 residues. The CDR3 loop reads CASSFVQGAGELFF. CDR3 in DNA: TGTGCCAGCAGTTTCGTACAGGGGGCCGGGGAGCTGTTTTTT.

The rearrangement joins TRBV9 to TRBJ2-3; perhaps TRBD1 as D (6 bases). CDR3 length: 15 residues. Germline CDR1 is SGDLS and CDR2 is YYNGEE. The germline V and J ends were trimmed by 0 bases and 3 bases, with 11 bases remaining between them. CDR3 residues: CASSVEGTRTDTQYF. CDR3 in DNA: TGTGCCAGCAGCGTAGAGGGGACACGAACAGATACGCAGTATTTT.

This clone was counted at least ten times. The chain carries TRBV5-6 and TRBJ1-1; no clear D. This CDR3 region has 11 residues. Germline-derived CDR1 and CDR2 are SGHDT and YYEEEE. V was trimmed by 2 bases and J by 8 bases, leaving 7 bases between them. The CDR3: CASSFGQEAFF. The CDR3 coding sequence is TGTGCCAGCAGCTTTGGGCAGGAAGCTTTCTTT.

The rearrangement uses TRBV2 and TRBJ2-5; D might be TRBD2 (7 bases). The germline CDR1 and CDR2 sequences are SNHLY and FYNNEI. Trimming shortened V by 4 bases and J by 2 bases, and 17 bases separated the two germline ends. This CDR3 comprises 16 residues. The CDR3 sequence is CASSVLAGAWQETQYF. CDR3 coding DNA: TGTGCCAGCAGTGTTCTGGCGGGGGCCTGGCAAGAGACCCAGTACTTC. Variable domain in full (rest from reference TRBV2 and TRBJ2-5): EPEVTQTPSHQVTQMGQEVILRCVPISNHLYFYWYRQILGQKVEFLVSFYNNEISEKSEIFDDQFSVERPDGSNFTLKIRSTKLEDSAMYFCASSVLAGAWQETQYFGPGTRLLVL.

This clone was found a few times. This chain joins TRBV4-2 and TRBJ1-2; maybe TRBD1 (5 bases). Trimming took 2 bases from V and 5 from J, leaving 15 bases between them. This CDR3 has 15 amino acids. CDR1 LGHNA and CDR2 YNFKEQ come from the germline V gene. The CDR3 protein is CASSQSLTGSYGYTF. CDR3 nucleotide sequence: TGTGCCAGCAGCCAATCGTTAACAGGAAGTTATGGCTACACCTTC.

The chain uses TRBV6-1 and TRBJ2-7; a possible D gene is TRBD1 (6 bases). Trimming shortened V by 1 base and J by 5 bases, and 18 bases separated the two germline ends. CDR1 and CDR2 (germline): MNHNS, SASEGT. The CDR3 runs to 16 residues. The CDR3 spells CASSEVLGGSNHEQYF. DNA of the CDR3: TGTGCCAGCAGTGAAGTATTAGGGGGTAGTAACCACGAGCAGTACTTC.

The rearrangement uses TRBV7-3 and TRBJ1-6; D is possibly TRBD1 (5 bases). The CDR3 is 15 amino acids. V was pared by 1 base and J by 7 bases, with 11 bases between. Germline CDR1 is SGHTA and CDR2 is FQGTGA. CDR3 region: CASSLNWGPNSPLHF. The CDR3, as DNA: TGTGCCAGCAGCTTAAACTGGGGCCCCAATTCACCCCTCCACTTT.

DNA of the CDR3: TGTGCCACCAGCGGAACCCGGGGGGTCACAGATACGCAGTATTTT. Translating gives CATSGTRGVTDTQYF. The V gene is TRBV15, the J gene TRBJ2-3, with 7 bases identical to TRBD2. Germline CDR1 LNHNV, CDR2 YYDKDF (reference sequence). The junction had 7 bases not matched to a gene; V was cut back by 5 bases and J by 2 bases. The CDR3 is 15 residues long.

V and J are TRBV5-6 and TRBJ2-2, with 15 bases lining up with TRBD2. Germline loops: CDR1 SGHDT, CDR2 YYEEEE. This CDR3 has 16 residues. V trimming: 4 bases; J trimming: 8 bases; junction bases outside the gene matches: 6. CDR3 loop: CASSVGLAGGLGELFF. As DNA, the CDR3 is TGTGCCAGCAGCGTGGGACTAGCGGGAGGTTTGGGGGAGCTGTTTTTT. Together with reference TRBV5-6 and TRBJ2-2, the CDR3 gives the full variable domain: DAGVTQSPTHLIKTRGQQVTLRCSPKSGHDTVSWYQQALGQGPQFIFQYYEEEERQRGNFPDRFSGHQFPNYSSELNVNALLLGDSALYLCASSVGLAGGLGELFFGEGSRLTVL.

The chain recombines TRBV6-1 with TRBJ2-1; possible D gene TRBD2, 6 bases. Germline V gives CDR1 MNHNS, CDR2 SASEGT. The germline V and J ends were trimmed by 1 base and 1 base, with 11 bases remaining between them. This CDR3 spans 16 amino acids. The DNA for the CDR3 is TGTGCCAGCAGTGAAGTGACTAGTAGGTCCTACAATGAGCAGTTCTTC. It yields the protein CASSEVTSRSYNEQFF.

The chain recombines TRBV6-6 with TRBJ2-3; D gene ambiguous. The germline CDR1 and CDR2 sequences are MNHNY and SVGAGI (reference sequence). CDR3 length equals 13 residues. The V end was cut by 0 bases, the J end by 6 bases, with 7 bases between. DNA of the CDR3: TGTGCCAGCAGTTACTCTACGGAGGATACGCAGTATTTT. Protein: CASSYSTEDTQYF.

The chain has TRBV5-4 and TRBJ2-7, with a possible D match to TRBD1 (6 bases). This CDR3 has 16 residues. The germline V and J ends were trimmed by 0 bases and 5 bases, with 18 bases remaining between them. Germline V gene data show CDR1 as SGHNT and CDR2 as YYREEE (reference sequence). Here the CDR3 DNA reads TGTGCCAGCAGCTTGGATGTTGGGGGCTTGGACGACGAGCAGTACTTC. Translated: CASSLDVGGLDDEQYF.

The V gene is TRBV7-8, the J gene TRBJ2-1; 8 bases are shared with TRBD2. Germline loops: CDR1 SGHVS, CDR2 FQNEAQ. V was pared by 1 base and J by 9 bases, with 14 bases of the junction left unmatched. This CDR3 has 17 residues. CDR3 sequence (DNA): TGTGCCAGCAGCTTAGACTTCATCGGGGGGGAATTTGGTGAGCAGTTCTTC. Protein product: CASSLDFIGGEFGEQFF.

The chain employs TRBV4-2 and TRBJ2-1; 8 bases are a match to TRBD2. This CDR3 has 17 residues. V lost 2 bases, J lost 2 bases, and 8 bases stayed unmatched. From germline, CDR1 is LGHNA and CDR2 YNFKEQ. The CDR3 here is CASSQLSGRGPYNEQFF. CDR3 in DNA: TGTGCCAGCAGCCAATTAAGCGGGAGAGGCCCCTACAATGAGCAGTTCTTC.

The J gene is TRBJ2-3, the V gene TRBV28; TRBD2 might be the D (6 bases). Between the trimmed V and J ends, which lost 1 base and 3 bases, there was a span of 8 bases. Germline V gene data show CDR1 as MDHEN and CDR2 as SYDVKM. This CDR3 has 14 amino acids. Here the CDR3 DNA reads TGTGCCAGCAGTTTATTGACTAGTACAGATACGCAGTATTTT. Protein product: CASSLLTSTDTQYF.

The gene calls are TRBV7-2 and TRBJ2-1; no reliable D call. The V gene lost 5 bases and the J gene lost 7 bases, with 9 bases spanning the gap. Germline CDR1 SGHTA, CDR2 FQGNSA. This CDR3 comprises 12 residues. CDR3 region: CASSLTQNEQFF. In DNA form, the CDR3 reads TGTGCCAGCAGCCTCACACAGAATGAGCAGTTCTTC.

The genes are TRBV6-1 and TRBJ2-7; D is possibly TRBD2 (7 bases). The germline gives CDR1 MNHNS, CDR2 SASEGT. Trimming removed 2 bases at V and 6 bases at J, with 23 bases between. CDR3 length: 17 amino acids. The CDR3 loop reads CASSESVWGAGEGEQYF. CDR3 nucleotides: TGTGCCAGCAGTGAAAGCGTCTGGGGGGCAGGGGAGGGCGAGCAGTACTTC.